This T cell receptor beta chain emerged from a study of Graves' ophthalmopathy and Graves' hyperthyroidism. The overall study: Ophthalmopathy absent within 18 months of follow-up marked hyperthyroidism as stable.

This clonotype appeared a few times. RNA transcripts provided the template for amplifying TCR beta CDR3 regions. Second-round multiplex PCR came after a first-round RT-PCR that employed HTBI primers. From the multiplex PCR reads, TCRdb called clonotypes with MiXCR, one entry per CDR3 protein. This sample has 900,000 to 1,200,000 distinct CDR3 sequences, with roughly 35% found just once. The hyperthyroidism patients had a new diagnosis of under 2 months' duration and were aged 18 to 65. This receptor was taken from an adult man with Graves' hyperthyroidism. The source material was peripheral blood or thyroid tissue (not recorded which).

Here the CDR3 reads CASSLNRAPFSGNTIYF. Here the CDR3 DNA reads TGTGCCAGCAGCTTAAACAGGGCACCCTTCTCTGGAAACACCATATATTTT. The chain couples TRBV11-2 to TRBJ1-3; TRBD1 might be the D (6 bases). Deletions cut 2 bases from V and 0 bases from J, with 14 bases between. This CDR3 is built from 17 residues. Germline V lookup: CDR1 SGHAT, CDR2 FQNNGV. The full variable domain, completed using reference TRBV11-2 and TRBJ1-3, is EAGVAQSPRYKIIEKRQSVAFWCNPISGHATLYWYQQILGQGPKLLIQFQNNGVVDDSQLPKDRFSAERLKGVDSTLKIQPAKLEDSAVYLCASSLNRAPFSGNTIYFGEGSWLTVV.